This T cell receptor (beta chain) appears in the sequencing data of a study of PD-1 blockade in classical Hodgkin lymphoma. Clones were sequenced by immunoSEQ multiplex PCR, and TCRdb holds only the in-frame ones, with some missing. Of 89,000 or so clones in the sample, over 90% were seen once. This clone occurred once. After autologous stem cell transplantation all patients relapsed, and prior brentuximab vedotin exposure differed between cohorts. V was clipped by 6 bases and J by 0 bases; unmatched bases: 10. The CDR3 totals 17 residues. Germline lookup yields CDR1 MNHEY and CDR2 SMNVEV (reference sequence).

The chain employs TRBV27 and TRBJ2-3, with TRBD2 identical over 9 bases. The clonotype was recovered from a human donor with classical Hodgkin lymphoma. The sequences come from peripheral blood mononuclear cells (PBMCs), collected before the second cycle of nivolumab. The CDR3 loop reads CASSPGTSPASTDTQYF. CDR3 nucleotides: TGTGCCAGCAGCCCCGGGACTAGCCCCGCAAGCACAGATACGCAGTATTTT.